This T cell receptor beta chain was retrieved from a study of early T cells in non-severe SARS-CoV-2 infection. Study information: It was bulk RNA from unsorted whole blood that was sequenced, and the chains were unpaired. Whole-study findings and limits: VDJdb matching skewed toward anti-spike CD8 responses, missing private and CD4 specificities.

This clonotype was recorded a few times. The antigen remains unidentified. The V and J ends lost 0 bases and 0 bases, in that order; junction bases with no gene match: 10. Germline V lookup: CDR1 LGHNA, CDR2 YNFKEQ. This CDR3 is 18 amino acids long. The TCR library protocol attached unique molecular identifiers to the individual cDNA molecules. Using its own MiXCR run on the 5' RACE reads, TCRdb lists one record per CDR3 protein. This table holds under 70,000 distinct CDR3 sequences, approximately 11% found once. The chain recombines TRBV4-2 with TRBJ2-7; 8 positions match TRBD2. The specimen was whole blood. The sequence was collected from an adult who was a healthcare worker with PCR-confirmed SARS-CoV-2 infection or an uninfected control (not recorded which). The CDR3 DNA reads TGTGCCAGCAGCCAAGATTATGGTAGCGGGGCACTCTCCTACGAGCAGTACTTC. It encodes CASSQDYGSGALSYEQYF.